Shown below are 12 T cell receptor beta chains from a single sample sequenced in a study of cytomegalovirus exposure and HLA in healthy donors. PCR primers comprised 60 Vbeta and 13 Jbeta primers. The protocol was immunoSEQ multiplex PCR, while the TCRdb copy is restricted to in-frame clones and leaves out a portion. The table shows 130,000 to 150,000 clones, with 65% to 90% occurring only once. Material: PBMCs. The receptors derive from a woman in her twenties or thirties in good health and CMV-seronegative.

V gene TRBV12-5 combines with J gene TRBJ1-1; D gene unclear. Germline CDR1 is LGHNT and CDR2 is FRNRAP. The ends were cut back, 6 bases at V and 3 bases at J, with 8 bases in the middle. The CDR3 length is 12 residues. The CDR3 here is CASGLIDTEAFF. CDR3 nucleotides: TGTGCTAGTGGCCTCATAGACACTGAAGCTTTCTTT.

The V call is TRBV6-6, the J call TRBJ1-2, with 10 nucleotides matching TRBD1. The CDR3 has 14 residues. Germline V gives CDR1 MNHNY, CDR2 SVGAGI (reference sequence). After removal of 6 bases from V and 8 bases from J, the junction contained 9 bases not matched to a gene. The CDR3 spells CASRSGQGYYGYTF. DNA for the CDR3: TGTGCCAGCAGGTCGGGACAGGGGTATTACGGCTACACCTTC.

This clone was seen a single time. CDR3 amino acids: CAISETSGETKEQFF. The CDR3 bases are TGTGCCATCAGTGAGACTAGCGGGGAGACGAAGGAGCAGTTCTTC. The chain joins TRBV10-3 to TRBJ2-1, with 10 bases aligning to TRBD2. Germline V gene sequence: CDR1 ENHRY, CDR2 SYGVKD. The CDR3 is 15 residues long. The ends lost 2 bases at V and 10 bases at J; junction bases unmatched: 8.

This CDR3 is CASSRVAGAGTGELFF. Written as DNA, the CDR3 is TGTGCCAGCAGCCGAGTAGCGGGAGCCGGTACCGGGGAGCTGTTTTTT. The chain has TRBV27 and TRBJ2-2; TRBD2 matches at 9 bases. The CDR3 spans 16 residues. J lost 5 bases, V lost 6 bases, and 10 bases had no gene match. Germline CDR1 and CDR2: MNHEY and SMNVEV (reference sequence).

This sequence joins TRBV7-9 and TRBJ2-3; TRBD2 might be the D (5 bases). Trimming took 4 bases from V and 5 from J, leaving 19 bases between them. This CDR3 comprises 16 residues. CDR1 SEHNR and CDR2 FQNEAQ come from the germline V gene (reference sequence). The CDR3 region is CASSSILADRGDTQYF. The CDR3 DNA follows: TGTGCCAGCAGCTCCATCCTAGCCGACCGCGGAGATACGCAGTATTTT. The full variable domain, with the rest looked up from reference TRBV7-9 and TRBJ2-3, is DTGVSQNPRHKITKRGQNVTFRCDPISEHNRLYWYRQTLGQGPEFLTYFQNEAQLEKSRLLSDRFSAERPKGSFSTLEIQRTEQGDSAMYLCASSSILADRGDTQYFGPGTRLTVL.

The rearrangement links TRBV15 to TRBJ1-2; D not certain. The CDR3 runs to 17 residues. Germline CDR1 is LNHNV and CDR2 is YYDKDF (reference sequence). V dropped 0 bases and J dropped 1 base, with 15 bases sitting between them. The CDR3 DNA follows: TGTGCCACCAGCAGAGATAGAGGAACAAACTTTAACTATGGCTACACCTTC. It is translated as CATSRDRGTNFNYGYTF. The full variable domain, rest sourced from reference TRBV15 and TRBJ1-2, is DAMVIQNPRYQVTQFGKPVTLSCSQTLNHNVMYWYQQKSSQAPKLLFHYYDKDFNNEADTPDNFQSRRPNTSFCFLDIRSPGLGDTAMYLCATSRDRGTNFNYGYTFGSGTRLTVV.

The chain carries TRBV2 and TRBJ1-5; D uncertain. V was pared by 1 base and J by 6 bases, with 7 bases between. The CDR3 extends over 13 amino acids. Germline V lookup: CDR1 SNHLY, CDR2 FYNNEI. In DNA, the CDR3 is TGTGCCAGCAGTGAAGAATGGAGTCAGCCCCAGCATTTT. This gives the protein CASSEEWSQPQHF.

The chain uses TRBV7-9 and TRBJ2-3; 9 nucleotides line up with TRBD2. V shed 4 bases, J shed 0 bases, and the junction held 5 bases outside the gene matches. This CDR3 has 16 residues. Germline CDR1 SEHNR, CDR2 FQNEAQ (reference sequence). The CDR3 DNA reads TGTGCCAGCAGCTCAGGCGGGAGGGGTAGCACAGATACGCAGTATTTT. This codes for CASSSGGRGSTDTQYF.

This rearrangement joins TRBV19 to TRBJ2-1; TRBD1 matches 7 bases. J gave up 4 bases and V 7 bases, and 13 bases lay outside the gene matches. Germline V gives CDR1 LNHDA, CDR2 SQIVND (reference sequence). The CDR3 has 16 residues. The CDR3 DNA follows: TGTGCCAGTACCGGAACAGGGGTCGGGGCATACAATGAGCAGTTCTTC. This sequence encodes CASTGTGVGAYNEQFF.

This sequence joins TRBV6-1 and TRBJ2-1, with D perhaps TRBD2 (5 bases). V was trimmed by 0 bases and J by 12 bases, leaving 12 bases between them. CDR1 and CDR2 (germline): MNHNS, SASEGT. CDR3 length: 13 amino acids. The CDR3 protein is CASSEARRNTQFF. Written as DNA, the CDR3 is TGTGCCAGCAGTGAAGCAAGGAGGAATACGCAGTTCTTC.

The V and J genes are TRBV11-2 and TRBJ2-1; 10 bases line up with TRBD2. Germline CDR1 reads SGHAT; CDR2 reads FQNNGV. CDR3 size: 15 residues. V lost 5 bases and J lost 6; bases outside the gene matches: 7. The CDR3 bases are TGTGCCAGCAGCCCCAGGAGCGGGAGGGGCAATGAGCAGTTCTTC. Its translation: CASSPRSGRGNEQFF.

V usage is TRBV15 and J usage is TRBJ1-2; 9 positions agree with TRBD1. The ends lost 0 bases at V and 8 bases at J; junction bases unmatched: 7. The CDR3 covers 15 residues. The germline gives CDR1 LNHNV, CDR2 YYDKDF (reference sequence). CDR3 in amino acids: CATSRDGQQGAGYTF. CDR3 nucleotides: TGTGCCACCAGCAGAGATGGACAACAGGGGGCCGGCTACACCTTC. Based on the CDR3 plus reference TRBV15 and TRBJ1-2, the full variable domain is DAMVIQNPRYQVTQFGKPVTLSCSQTLNHNVMYWYQQKSSQAPKLLFHYYDKDFNNEADTPDNFQSRRPNTSFCFLDIRSPGLGDTAMYLCATSRDGQQGAGYTFGSGTRLTVV.